These T cell receptor beta chains were read from a single sample in a study of vaccination effects on CD4 cells after COVID-19. These receptors lack a known antigen. Profiling relied on immunoSEQ multiplex PCR, and the TCRdb table lists in-frame clones only, not all of them. The sample has 66,000 or so clones; 70% to 85% are singletons. The sample in question was CD4+ T cells from PBMCs cultured without peptide, obtained after COVID-19 vaccination. These receptor sequences come from a human donor who received a COVID-19 vaccine. CDR3s include the opening cysteine and the closing phenylalanine or tryptophan. Each record gives: V gene, clone size, J gene, D gene, CDR3 protein, CDR3 DNA. The D gene is left open where the match is weak. Rows give clone size only sometimes, using once, few, many, or a class for an expanded clone.

TRBV20-1,-,TRBJ2-5,-,CSASSRETQYF,TGCAGTGCTAGTTCCAGGGAGACCCAGTACTTC
TRBV6-1,-,TRBJ1-1,-,CASSEDGRGRMNTEAFF,TGTGCCAGCAGTGAAGATGGGAGGGGCAGGATGAACACTGAAGCTTTCTTT
TRBV2,-,TRBJ1-2,TRBD1,CASSQTGAPNYGYTF,TGTGCCAGCAGTCAAACAGGGGCCCCCAACTATGGCTACACCTTC
TRBV5-5,-,TRBJ2-5,TRBD1,CASNPTQGVETQYF,TGTGCCAGCAACCCAACTCAGGGGGTCGAGACCCAGTACTTC
TRBV7-8,once,TRBJ1-1,-,CASSLKLSVEAFF,TGTGCCAGCAGCTTAAAGCTATCAGTTGAAGCTTTCTTT
TRBV18,-,TRBJ2-1,TRBD1,CASSPGQSSYNEQFF,TGTGCCAGCTCACCGGGACAGAGCTCCTACAATGAGCAGTTCTTC
TRBV30,-,TRBJ2-5,TRBD2,CAWRGGGVETQYF,TGTGCCTGGAGAGGCGGGGGAGTGGAGACCCAGTACTTC
TRBV7-9,-,TRBJ1-1,TRBD1,CASSKGQGPRNTEAFF,TGTGCCAGCAGCAAGGGACAGGGGCCACGGAACACTGAAGCTTTCTTT
TRBV18,-,TRBJ2-4,-,CASSPLQRGAKNIQYF,TGTGCCAGCTCACCCCTGCAAAGAGGAGCCAAAAACATTCAGTACTTC
TRBV2,-,TRBJ1-4,-,CASSDRANEKLFF,TGTGCCAGCAGTGACAGGGCTAATGAAAAACTGTTTTTT
TRBV5-1,-,TRBJ2-1,TRBD2,CASVWTSGGALNEQFF,TGCGCCAGCGTATGGACTAGCGGGGGGGCCTTGAATGAGCAGTTCTTC
TRBV10-3,-,TRBJ2-3,-,CAISDGADPPDTQYF,TGTGCCATCAGTGACGGTGCAGACCCGCCCGATACGCAGTATTTT
TRBV18,-,TRBJ2-5,-,CASSRGQTQAETQYF,TGTGCCAGCTCACGCGGACAGACACAAGCGGAGACCCAGTACTTC
TRBV7-2,-,TRBJ2-4,-,CASSLGWAKNIQYF,TGTGCCAGCAGCTTAGGGTGGGCCAAAAACATTCAGTACTTC
TRBV5-1,-,TRBJ2-1,TRBD2,CASSLVAGGTNEQFF,TGCGCCAGCAGCTTAGTAGCGGGGGGAACAAATGAGCAGTTCTTC
TRBV5-1,-,TRBJ1-6,TRBD1,CASSLAETGGNSPLHF,TGCGCCAGCAGCTTGGCCGAGACAGGGGGGAATTCACCCCTCCACTTT
TRBV4-1,few,TRBJ1-2,-,CASSQDGVYGYTF,TGCGCCAGCAGCCAAGACGGGGTATATGGCTACACCTTC
TRBV19,-,TRBJ2-3,TRBD1,CASSNRQGTDTQYF,TGTGCCAGTAGTAACCGACAGGGAACAGATACGCAGTATTTT
TRBV6-5,-,TRBJ2-5,TRBD1,CASRRTGSGTQYF,TGTGCCAGCAGACGGACAGGATCGGGGACCCAGTACTTC
TRBV12-3/TRBV12-4,-,TRBJ2-5,-,CASTNTGTKTQYF,TGTGCCAGCACCAACACAGGGACAAAGACCCAGTACTTC
TRBV24-1,-,TRBJ2-2,TRBD1,CATSDFARGRTGELFF,TGTGCCACCAGTGATTTCGCCAGGGGGCGGACCGGGGAGCTGTTTTTT
TRBV5-8,-,TRBJ1-4,TRBD1,CASSLGTGYEKLFF,TGTGCCAGCAGCTTGGGGACAGGGTATGAAAAACTGTTTTTT
TRBV4-2,-,TRBJ1-2,-,CASSQQTVYGYTF,TGTGCCAGCAGCCAGCAGACAGTCTATGGCTACACCTTC
TRBV5-1,-,TRBJ2-2,-,CASSLEGAGELFF,TGCGCCAGCAGCTTGGAAGGGGCCGGGGAGCTGTTTTTT
TRBV5-1,few,TRBJ1-4,TRBD1,CASSLGDSATNEKLFF,TGCGCCAGCAGCTTGGGGGACAGCGCAACTAATGAAAAACTGTTTTTT
TRBV4-3,-,TRBJ1-2,-,CASSQPGSNYGYTF,TGCGCCAGCAGCCAACCCGGCAGTAACTATGGCTACACCTTC
TRBV24-1,-,TRBJ2-2,-,CATSRRGSNTGELFF,TGTGCCACCAGTCGACGGGGATCGAACACCGGGGAGCTGTTTTTT
TRBV28,-,TRBJ2-4,TRBD2,CASRPGSGGTRDIQYF,TGTGCCAGCAGGCCAGGTTCGGGGGGGACACGCGACATTCAGTACTTC
TRBV4-1,-,TRBJ2-3,-,CASSQDTDTQYF,TGCGCCAGCAGCCAAGATACAGATACGCAGTATTTT
TRBV12-3/TRBV12-4,few,TRBJ1-1,-,CASSPGYTEAFF,TGTGCCAGCAGTCCTGGATACACTGAAGCTTTCTTT
TRBV6-5,-,TRBJ1-2,-,CASTPGGPAHGYTF,TGTGCCAGCACCCCCGGAGGACCGGCCCATGGCTACACCTTC
TRBV29-1,few,TRBJ1-2,-,CSAASGNYGYTF,TGCAGCGCTGCCAGTGGTAACTATGGCTACACCTTC
TRBV12-3/TRBV12-4,-,TRBJ1-2,-,CASSFGRLGYTF,TGTGCCAGCAGTTTCGGACGACTTGGCTACACCTTC
TRBV18,-,TRBJ1-3,-,CASSPRSTTLSGNTIYF,TGTGCCAGCTCACCACGGTCCACGACCCTCTCTGGAAACACCATATATTTT
TRBV3-1/TRBV3-2,-,TRBJ1-3,-,CASSQGTDSGNTIYF,TGTGCCAGCAGCCAAGGGACAGACTCTGGAAACACCATATATTTT
TRBV24-1,few,TRBJ2-6,-,CATSGSSGANVLTF,TGTGCCACCAGTGGCAGCTCTGGGGCCAACGTCCTGACTTTC
TRBV9,once,TRBJ2-3,TRBD1,CASTHRGLSTDTQYF,TGTGCCAGCACACACAGGGGGCTAAGCACAGATACGCAGTATTTT
TRBV27,-,TRBJ2-3,TRBD1,CASGQDRASTDTQYF,TGTGCCAGCGGGCAGGACAGGGCTAGCACAGATACGCAGTATTTT
TRBV9,-,TRBJ2-5,TRBD2,CASSVGDSGGIEETQYF,TGTGCCAGCAGCGTAGGGGATAGCGGGGGGATCGAAGAGACCCAGTACTTC
TRBV6-1,-,TRBJ1-5,-,CASSEFEQPQHF,TGTGCCAGCAGTGAGTTTGAACAGCCCCAGCATTTT
TRBV4-1,-,TRBJ2-4,-,CASSQPDRTDKNIQYF,TGCGCCAGCAGCCAACCCGACAGGACCGATAAAAACATTCAGTACTTC
TRBV6-5,-,TRBJ2-5,-,CASRGYRTQYF,TGTGCCAGCAGGGGGTATCGGACCCAGTACTTC
TRBV9,once,TRBJ2-2,TRBD2,CASRRGAGELFF,TGTGCCAGCAGGCGGGGGGCGGGGGAGCTGTTTTTT
TRBV6-5,-,TRBJ1-1,-,CASRRTALLDTEAFF,TGTGCCAGCAGGCGGACAGCGCTGCTGGACACTGAAGCTTTCTTT
TRBV5-5,once,TRBJ1-2,-,CASSLGGPGNYGYTF,TGTGCCAGCAGCTTGGGAGGCCCTGGGAACTATGGCTACACCTTC
TRBV10-3,-,TRBJ1-1,-,CAIRRGLDTEAFF,TGTGCCATCAGGCGGGGGCTAGACACTGAAGCTTTCTTT
TRBV30,-,TRBJ1-5,TRBD1,CAWSAGTANQPQHF,TGTGCCTGGAGCGCCGGGACAGCCAATCAGCCCCAGCATTTT
TRBV15,-,TRBJ2-4,-,CATSRGTAGTKNIQYF,TGTGCCACCAGCAGAGGGACAGCCGGGACCAAAAACATTCAGTACTTC
TRBV24-1,-,TRBJ2-3,TRBD1,CATSDARGRTDTQYF,TGTGCCACCAGTGATGCAAGGGGGCGGACAGATACGCAGTATTTT
TRBV6-2/TRBV6-3,-,TRBJ2-5,TRBD2,CASSPGGARETQYF,TGTGCCAGCAGTCCCGGGGGGGCACGAGAGACCCAGTACTTC
TRBV5-6,-,TRBJ2-2,-,CASSWSSATYTGELFF,TGTGCCAGCAGCTGGTCTAGCGCAACTTACACCGGGGAGCTGTTTTTT